A single sample is the source of the 31 T cell receptor beta chains below, sequenced in a study of T-cell memory formation after mild COVID-19. TCRdb passed the 5' RACE reads through MiXCR, listing each CDR3 protein once. This table has about 360,000 distinct CDR3 sequences, under 15% appearing once. The source material was PBMCs or a T cell subset sorted from them (not recorded which). The receptor source for this set is a man aged 18 to 29 who had mild COVID-19 (a few samples of this study predate the infection). Cell type and time point are not known.

V and J are TRBV9 and TRBJ1-1; no definite D call. Germline loops: CDR1 SGDLS, CDR2 YYNGEE. V shed 1 base and J shed 3 bases, with 7 bases lying between them. This CDR3 has 13 residues. The CDR3 loop reads CASSVKPHTEAFF. For the CDR3, the DNA is TGTGCCAGCAGCGTAAAACCCCACACTGAAGCTTTCTTT.

This sequence joins TRBV2 and TRBJ1-1; D call uncertain. The CDR3 sequence is 14 residues long. The germline gives CDR1 SNHLY, CDR2 FYNNEI. V dropped 4 bases and J dropped 1 base, with 10 bases sitting between them. CDR3 bases: TGTGCCAGCAGTGTCGAGGCAGCGAACACTGAAGCTTTCTTT. Protein: CASSVEAANTEAFF.

This clonotype was seen ten or more times. The rearrangement joins TRBV5-1 to TRBJ1-2; D is undetermined. Per germline, CDR1 SGHRS and CDR2 YFSETQ. V was clipped by 4 bases and J by 3 bases, with 4 bases between them. CDR3 length: 11 residues. The CDR3 spells CASSEDYGYTF. CDR3 coding DNA: TGCGCCAGCAGCGAAGACTATGGCTACACCTTC.

The chain is built from TRBV19 and TRBJ1-5, with D uncertain. This CDR3 has 14 amino acids. Germline CDR1 reads LNHDA; CDR2 reads SQIVND (reference sequence). Trimming took 3 bases from V and 0 from J, leaving 6 bases between them. CDR3 protein: CASSMWSSNQPQHF. Written as DNA, the CDR3 is TGTGCCAGTAGTATGTGGTCTAGCAATCAGCCCCAGCATTTT.

This clonotype was seen a handful of times. V usage is TRBV5-1 and J usage is TRBJ2-2; 8 bases fit TRBD1. This CDR3 is 16 amino acids long. CDR1 is SGHRS and CDR2 is YFSETQ in the germline V gene. J lost 7 bases, V lost 1 base, and 9 bases had no gene match. CDR3 nucleotide sequence: TGCGCCAGCAGCTTGCTGTCAGGGGGCGTGATCGGGGAGCTGTTTTTT. Translated: CASSLLSGGVIGELFF.

V and J are TRBV29-1 and TRBJ2-2; 8 bases match TRBD2. Germline CDR1 reads SQVTM; CDR2 reads ANQGSEA. J was trimmed by 7 bases and V by 7 bases; bases with no gene match: 8. The CDR3 is 13 amino acids. The CDR3 loop reads CSGRRGGGGELFF. CDR3 nucleotide sequence: TGCAGCGGCCGACGGGGGGGCGGCGGGGAGCTGTTTTTT.

The rearrangement uses TRBV7-2 and TRBJ1-2, with TRBD1 as a possible D gene (5 bases). CDR3 length: 14 amino acids. Germline values: CDR1 SGHTA, CDR2 FQGNSA. Trimming removed 1 base from V and 4 bases from J, with 10 bases in between. The CDR3: CASSLGGLGYGYTF. The CDR3, as DNA: TGTGCCAGCAGCTTAGGGGGGTTGGGCTATGGCTACACCTTC.

The chain uses TRBV7-9 and TRBJ1-4; D possibly corresponds to TRBD1 (6 bases). From germline, CDR1 is SEHNR and CDR2 FQNEAQ (reference sequence). Trimming took off 3 bases at V and 4 bases at J, with 15 bases between the two ends. This CDR3 is built from 16 residues. The CDR3 protein is CASSFSGALVNEKLFF. DNA of the CDR3: TGTGCCAGCAGCTTCTCAGGGGCCTTAGTTAATGAAAAACTGTTTTTT.

This clonotype was detected ten times or more. The chain uses TRBV5-1 and TRBJ1-6, with D possibly being TRBD1 (5 bases). Trimming stripped 0 bases from V and 7 bases from J, with 20 bases between. CDR3 length: 18 residues. CDR1 is SGHRS, CDR2 YFSETQ, per germline. This CDR3 reads CASSLEGVSPTGNSPLHF. The CDR3 DNA is TGCGCCAGCAGCTTGGAAGGGGTCTCCCCAACGGGGAATTCACCCCTCCACTTT. The variable domain in full, with the rest retrieved from reference TRBV5-1 and TRBJ1-6, is KAGVTQTPRYLIKTRGQQVTLSCSPISGHRSVSWYQQTPGQGLQFLFEYFSETQRNKGNFPGRFSGRQFSNSRSEMNVSTLELGDSALYLCASSLEGVSPTGNSPLHFGNGTRLTVT.

The chain joins TRBV4-1 to TRBJ2-5; tentative D call: TRBD2 (6 bases). Looked up from germline, CDR1 is MGHRA and CDR2 is YSYEKL. The V end was cut by 2 bases, the J end by 3 bases, with 10 bases between. The CDR3 loop spans 14 amino acids. For the CDR3, the DNA is TGCGCCAGCAGCCAACCCGGGACTGAAGAGACCCAGTACTTC. Translating gives CASSQPGTEETQYF.

The chain uses TRBV5-4 and TRBJ2-6, with TRBD1 as a possible D gene (6 bases). Germline V CDR1 and CDR2: SGHNT, YYREEE (reference sequence). Deletions cut 6 bases from V and 0 bases from J, with 16 bases between. The CDR3 consists of 17 residues. CDR3 in DNA: TGTGCCAGCACCAGGGAAGGGGGAAGCTCTGGGGCCAACGTCCTGACTTTC. Protein: CASTREGGSSGANVLTF.

This clonotype was counted ten times or more. The J gene is TRBJ2-3, the V gene TRBV18, with D hard to call. V lost 3 bases, J lost 5 bases, and 6 bases lay in between. This CDR3 has 12 amino acids. Germline CDR1 KGHSH, CDR2 LQKENI. The CDR3 reads CASSPLLDTQYF. As DNA, the CDR3 is TGTGCCAGCTCACCTCTACTAGATACGCAGTATTTT.

The chain links TRBV24-1 to TRBJ1-2; no reliable D call. The germline V and J ends were trimmed by 2 bases and 2 bases, with 5 bases remaining between them. This CDR3 is built from 13 residues. Germline values: CDR1 KGHDR, CDR2 SFDVKD. The CDR3 region has the DNA TGTGCCACCAGTGATTACAGAAACTATGGCTACACCTTC. It specifies CATSDYRNYGYTF.

The V gene is TRBV11-2, the J gene TRBJ1-5; D uncertain. Germline assignment: CDR1 SGHAT and CDR2 FQNNGV. The CDR3 length is 16 residues. Trimming removed 0 bases at V and 0 bases at J, with 9 bases between. The CDR3 loop reads CASSLESQISNQPQHF. The CDR3, as DNA: TGTGCCAGCAGCTTAGAAAGCCAGATTAGCAATCAGCCCCAGCATTTT.

The chain is built from TRBV13 and TRBJ2-1; tentatively, D is TRBD2 (5 bases). V shed 5 bases and J shed 12 bases, with 17 bases lying between them. Looked up from germline, CDR1 is PRHDT and CDR2 is FYEKMQ (reference sequence). The CDR3 runs 13 residues. CDR3 nucleotide sequence: TGTGCCAGCAGCCCCAGGACTGCTGCATTGCAGTTCTTC. Amino acid sequence: CASSPRTAALQFF.

This clonotype was found a few times. The chain couples TRBV19 to TRBJ1-6; tentatively, D is TRBD1 (6 bases). Germline CDR1 LNHDA, CDR2 SQIVND (reference sequence). Trimming left V 10 bases short and J 7 bases short, with 8 bases between. This CDR3 has 11 residues. The CDR3 bases are TGTGCCACGGGGGCGAATTCACCCCTCCACTTT. It codes for CATGANSPLHF. The full variable domain, in which reference TRBV19 and TRBJ1-6 provide the parts outside the CDR3, is DGGITQSPKYLFRKEGQNVTLSCEQNLNHDAMYWYRQDPGQGLRLIYYSQIVNDFQKGDIAEGYSVSREKKESFPLTVTSAQKNPTAFYLCATGANSPLHFGNGTRLTVT.

This clonotype was seen at least ten times. The chain links TRBV6-6 to TRBJ2-4, with 7 bases that match TRBD2. Germline V gene sequence: CDR1 MNHNY, CDR2 SVGAGI (reference sequence). The CDR3 sequence is 14 residues long. Losses at the gene ends were 11 bases for V and 0 bases for J; bases not matched to a gene: 7. CDR3 sequence: CAGGGGIAKNIQYF. CDR3 nucleotides: TGTGCCGGAGGCGGGGGAATAGCCAAAAACATTCAGTACTTC.

The chain combines TRBV29-1 with TRBJ1-2; 11 nucleotides line up with TRBD1. CDR1 and CDR2 (germline): SQVTM, ANQGSEA. The CDR3 consists of 12 residues. V was clipped by 6 bases and J by 7 bases; unmatched bases: 4. CDR3 region: CSVRTGGGGYTF. For the CDR3, the DNA is TGCAGCGTCCGGACAGGGGGCGGTGGCTACACCTTC.

This clonotype was seen at least ten times. The V call is TRBV9, the J call TRBJ1-4; perhaps TRBD1 as D (5 bases). The V end was cut by 4 bases, the J end by 0 bases, with 13 bases between. CDR1 SGDLS and CDR2 YYNGEE come from the germline V gene. The CDR3 is 16 amino acids. Written as DNA, the CDR3 is TGTGCCAGCAGCAGACGGGGCACGCCAACTAATGAAAAACTGTTTTTT. This encodes CASSRRGTPTNEKLFF.

The CDR3 DNA is TGTGCCGGCAAGGTGGCTAGCGGTTCCTACAATGAGCAGTTCTTC. Encoded protein: CAGKVASGSYNEQFF. This rearrangement joins TRBV2 to TRBJ2-1, with TRBD2 matching over 7 bases. The CDR3 runs 15 residues. Per the germline V gene, CDR1 is SNHLY and CDR2 is FYNNEI. V lost 11 bases and J lost 1; bases outside the gene matches: 11.

The chain has TRBV29-1 and TRBJ2-1, with 8 bases matching TRBD2. The CDR3 runs 16 residues. CDR1 and CDR2 (germline): SQVTM, ANQGSEA. Trimming removed 7 bases from V and 6 bases from J; junction bases left unmatched: 17. This chain's CDR3 is CSASGGMERTVNEQFF. DNA for the CDR3: TGCAGCGCGTCGGGGGGGATGGAGAGGACCGTCAATGAGCAGTTCTTC.

This chain connects TRBV15 to TRBJ2-5; 7 nucleotides align to TRBD2. The CDR3 spans 17 residues. Germline CDR1 is LNHNV and CDR2 is YYDKDF (reference sequence). V shed 0 bases, J shed 3 bases, and the junction held 10 bases outside the gene matches. CDR3: CATSRDWASGAKETQYF. The CDR3 DNA reads as TGTGCCACCAGCAGAGATTGGGCTAGCGGAGCCAAAGAGACCCAGTACTTC.

The rearrangement links TRBV7-9 to TRBJ2-2; 7 bases are shared with TRBD2. Germline CDR1 reads SEHNR; CDR2 reads FQNEAQ (reference sequence). Losses at the gene ends were 7 bases for V and 1 base for J; bases not matched to a gene: 3. This CDR3 has 14 residues. CDR3 DNA sequence: TGTGCCAGCACCAAGCGGGGGAACACCGGGGAGCTGTTTTTT. Residues: CASTKRGNTGELFF. The whole variable domain, filled in from reference TRBV7-9 and TRBJ2-2, reads DTGVSQNPRHKITKRGQNVTFRCDPISEHNRLYWYRQTLGQGPEFLTYFQNEAQLEKSRLLSDRFSAERPKGSFSTLEIQRTEQGDSAMYLCASTKRGNTGELFFGEGSRLTVL.

The V gene is TRBV5-1, the J gene TRBJ2-2, with 9 bases fitting TRBD1. Losses at the gene ends were 0 bases for V and 4 bases for J; bases not matched to a gene: 4. Germline CDR1 SGHRS, CDR2 YFSETQ. This CDR3 is 16 amino acids long. This chain's CDR3 is CASSLVGTGSTGELFF. The CDR3 nucleotides are TGCGCCAGCAGCTTGGTCGGGACAGGGTCCACCGGGGAGCTGTTTTTT.

This clonotype came up many times. V usage is TRBV7-2 and J usage is TRBJ1-1, with TRBD1 as a possible D gene (5 bases). CDR1 and CDR2 from the germline V gene are SGHTA and FQGNSA. The CDR3 contains 13 residues. The V end was cut by 1 base, the J end by 5 bases, with 8 bases between. CDR3 amino acids: CASSLGGRTEAFF. The CDR3 nucleotides are TGTGCCAGCAGCTTAGGGGGCCGGACTGAAGCTTTCTTT.

The chain is built from TRBV3-1 and TRBJ2-2, with TRBD1 matching over 7 bases. Germline V lookup: CDR1 LGHDT, CDR2 YNNKEL (reference sequence). Unmatched junction bases numbered 8, after V lost 7 bases and J lost 6 bases. This CDR3 region has 14 residues. CDR3: CASTQRGRAGELFF. The CDR3 region has the DNA TGTGCCAGCACCCAGAGGGGGCGGGCCGGGGAGCTGTTTTTT. The full variable domain, with the rest looked up from reference TRBV3-1 and TRBJ2-2, is DTAVSQTPKYLVTQMGNDKSIKCEQNLGHDTMYWYKQDSKKFLKIMFSYNNKELIINETVPNRFSPKSPDKAHLNLHINSLELGDSAVYFCASTQRGRAGELFFGEGSRLTVL.

The chain employs TRBV7-9 and TRBJ1-6; 7 bases fit TRBD1. The CDR3 is 13 residues long. The junction had 0 bases not matched to a gene; V was cut back by 2 bases and J by 8 bases. In germline, CDR1 is SEHNR, CDR2 FQNEAQ (reference sequence). The CDR3 sequence is CASSLTGDSPLHF. In DNA, the CDR3 is TGTGCCAGCAGCTTAACAGGGGATTCACCCCTCCACTTT. Full variable domain (rest looked up from reference TRBV7-9 and TRBJ1-6): DTGVSQNPRHKITKRGQNVTFRCDPISEHNRLYWYRQTLGQGPEFLTYFQNEAQLEKSRLLSDRFSAERPKGSFSTLEIQRTEQGDSAMYLCASSLTGDSPLHFGNGTRLTVT.

The chain combines TRBV10-3 with TRBJ2-7; 9 nucleotides line up with TRBD1. Unmatched junction bases numbered 4, after V lost 4 bases and J lost 6 bases. Per the germline V gene, CDR1 is ENHRY and CDR2 is SYGVKD. The CDR3 has 13 residues. The CDR3 sequence is CAISGQGQGEQYV. DNA of the CDR3: TGTGCCATCAGTGGACAGGGACAGGGCGAGCAGTACGTC.

The V and J genes are TRBV28 and TRBJ2-7; 7 nucleotides match TRBD1. This CDR3 is 12 amino acids long. From germline, CDR1 is MDHEN and CDR2 SYDVKM. J was trimmed by 9 bases and V by 4 bases; bases with no gene match: 6. The CDR3 reads CASSSLQGRQYF. CDR3 bases: TGTGCCAGCAGTTCACTACAGGGGAGGCAGTACTTC.

This clonotype was counted between two and nine times. This chain uses TRBV29-1 with TRBJ2-5; D might be TRBD1 or TRBD2, each matching 5 bases. CDR1 and CDR2 (germline): SQVTM, ANQGSEA. This CDR3 is 14 amino acids long. V was trimmed by 2 bases and J by 5 bases, leaving 15 bases between them. CDR3 amino acids: CSVELAGAGETQYF. DNA for the CDR3: TGCAGCGTTGAATTGGCCGGGGCAGGGGAGACCCAGTACTTC.

This clonotype was picked up a small number of times. The V call is TRBV12-3 or TRBV12-4, the J call TRBJ2-2; 7 positions match TRBD1. The CDR3 sequence is 13 residues long. V lost 10 bases to trimming and J lost 5 bases; unmatched junction nucleotides: 7. The CDR3, as DNA: TGTGCCACCTTACCGACAGGGACCGGGGAGCTGTTTTTT. This codes for CATLPTGTGELFF.